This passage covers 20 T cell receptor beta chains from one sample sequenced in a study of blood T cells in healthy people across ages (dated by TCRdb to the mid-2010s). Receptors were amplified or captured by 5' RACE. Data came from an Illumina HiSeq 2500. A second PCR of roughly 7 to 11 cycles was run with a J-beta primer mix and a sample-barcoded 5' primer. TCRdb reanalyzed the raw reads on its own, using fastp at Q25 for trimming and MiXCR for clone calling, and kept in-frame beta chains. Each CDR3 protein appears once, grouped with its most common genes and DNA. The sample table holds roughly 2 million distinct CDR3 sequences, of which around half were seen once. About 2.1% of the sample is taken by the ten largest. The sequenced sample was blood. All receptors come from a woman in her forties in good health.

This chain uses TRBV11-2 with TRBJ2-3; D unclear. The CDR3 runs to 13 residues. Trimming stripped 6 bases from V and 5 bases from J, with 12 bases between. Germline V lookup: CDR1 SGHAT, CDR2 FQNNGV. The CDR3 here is CASRDPPGDTQYF. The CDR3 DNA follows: TGTGCCAGCAGAGACCCCCCGGGAGATACGCAGTATTTT.

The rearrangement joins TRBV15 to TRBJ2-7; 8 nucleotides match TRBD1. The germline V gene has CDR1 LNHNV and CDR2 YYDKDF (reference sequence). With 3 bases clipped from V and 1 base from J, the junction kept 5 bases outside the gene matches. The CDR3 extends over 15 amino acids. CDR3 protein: CATSRRTGSSYEQYF. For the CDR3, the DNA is TGTGCCACCAGCAGGCGGACAGGGTCATCCTACGAGCAGTACTTC.

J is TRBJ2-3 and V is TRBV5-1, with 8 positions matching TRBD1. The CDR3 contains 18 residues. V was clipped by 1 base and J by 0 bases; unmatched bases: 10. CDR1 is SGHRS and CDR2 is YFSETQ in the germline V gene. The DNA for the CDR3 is TGCGCCAGCAGCTTGAATCAGGGGGCTTTAATTAGCACAGATACGCAGTATTTT. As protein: CASSLNQGALISTDTQYF.

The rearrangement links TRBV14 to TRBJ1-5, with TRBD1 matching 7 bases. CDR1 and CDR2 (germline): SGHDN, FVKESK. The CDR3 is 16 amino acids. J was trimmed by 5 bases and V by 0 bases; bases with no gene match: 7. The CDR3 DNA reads TGTGCCAGCAGCCAAGATGACAGGGTGAAGGATCAGCCCCAGCATTTT. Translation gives CASSQDDRVKDQPQHF.

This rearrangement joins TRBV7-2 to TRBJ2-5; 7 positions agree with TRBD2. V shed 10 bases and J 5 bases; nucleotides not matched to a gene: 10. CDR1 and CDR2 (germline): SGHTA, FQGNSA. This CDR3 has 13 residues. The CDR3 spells CATARGGGETQYF. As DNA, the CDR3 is TGTGCCACGGCACGCGGGGGAGGGGAGACCCAGTACTTC.

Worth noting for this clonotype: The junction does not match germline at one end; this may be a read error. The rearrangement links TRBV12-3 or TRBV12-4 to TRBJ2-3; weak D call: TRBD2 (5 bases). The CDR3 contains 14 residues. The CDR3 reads CASSPRGTGDTEYF. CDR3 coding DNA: TGTGCCAGCAGTCCCCGGGGTACTGGAGATACGGAGTATTTT.

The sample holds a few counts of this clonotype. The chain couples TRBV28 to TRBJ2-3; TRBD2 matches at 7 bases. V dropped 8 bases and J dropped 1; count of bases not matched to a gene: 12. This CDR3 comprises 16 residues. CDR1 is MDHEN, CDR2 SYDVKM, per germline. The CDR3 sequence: CASSHSASGGTDTQYF. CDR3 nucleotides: TGTGCCAGCTCGCACTCGGCTAGCGGAGGCACAGATACGCAGTATTTT. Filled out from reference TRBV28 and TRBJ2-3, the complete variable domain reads DVKVTQSSRYLVKRTGEKVFLECVQDMDHENMFWYRQDPGLGLRLIYFSYDVKMKEKGDIPEGYSVSREKKERFSLILESASTNQTSMYLCASSHSASGGTDTQYFGPGTRLTVL.

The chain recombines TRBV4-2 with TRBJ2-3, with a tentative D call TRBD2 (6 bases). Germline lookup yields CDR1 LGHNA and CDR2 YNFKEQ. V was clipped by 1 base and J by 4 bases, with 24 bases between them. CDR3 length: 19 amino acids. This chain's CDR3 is CASSQGTGLDSPSADTQYF. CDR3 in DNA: TGTGCCAGCAGCCAAGGCACGGGACTCGACTCCCCTTCAGCAGATACGCAGTATTTT.

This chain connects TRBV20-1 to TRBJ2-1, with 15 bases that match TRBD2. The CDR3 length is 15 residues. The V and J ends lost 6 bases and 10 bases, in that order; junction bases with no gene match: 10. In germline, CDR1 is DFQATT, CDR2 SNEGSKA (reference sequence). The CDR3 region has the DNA TGCAGTGCAAGGCGGGGACTAGCGGGGGGTCGCGAGCAGTTCTTC. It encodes CSARRGLAGGREQFF.

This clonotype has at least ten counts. In DNA, the CDR3 is TGTGCCAGCAGCTTAGTCGGAGGGGTGGAAACCCAGTACTTC. It is translated as CASSLVGGVETQYF. This chain links TRBV7-8 with TRBJ2-5; D may be TRBD2 (6 bases). Trimming cost V 1 base and J 8 bases, with 14 bases left between them. CDR3 length: 14 residues. CDR1 and CDR2 (germline): SGHVS, FQNEAQ.

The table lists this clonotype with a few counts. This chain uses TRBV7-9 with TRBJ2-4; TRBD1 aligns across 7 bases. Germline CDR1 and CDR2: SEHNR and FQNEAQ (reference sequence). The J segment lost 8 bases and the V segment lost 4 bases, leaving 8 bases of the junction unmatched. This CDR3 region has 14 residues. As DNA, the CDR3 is TGTGCCAGCAGCTCAGAGACAGGGAGAGACATTCAGTACTTC. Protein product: CASSSETGRDIQYF.

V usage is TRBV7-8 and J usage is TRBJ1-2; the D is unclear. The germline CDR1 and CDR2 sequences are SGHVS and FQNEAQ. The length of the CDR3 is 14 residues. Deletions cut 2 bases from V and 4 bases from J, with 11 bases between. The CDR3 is CASSLSLHSYGYTF. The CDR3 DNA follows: TGTGCCAGCAGCTTAAGTCTACATAGCTATGGCTACACCTTC.

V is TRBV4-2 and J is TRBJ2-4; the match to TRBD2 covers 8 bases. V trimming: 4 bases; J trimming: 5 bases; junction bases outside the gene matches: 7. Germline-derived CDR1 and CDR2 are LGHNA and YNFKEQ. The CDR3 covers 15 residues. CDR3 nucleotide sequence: TGTGCCAGCAGCCCGCGGGGGGCGGGGGAAAACATTCAGTACTTC. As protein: CASSPRGAGENIQYF.

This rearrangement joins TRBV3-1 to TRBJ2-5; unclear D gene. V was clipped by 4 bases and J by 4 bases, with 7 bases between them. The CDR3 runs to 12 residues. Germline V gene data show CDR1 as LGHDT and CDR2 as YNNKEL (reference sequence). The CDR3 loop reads CASSPLTETQYF. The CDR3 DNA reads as TGTGCCAGCAGCCCACTAACAGAGACCCAGTACTTC.

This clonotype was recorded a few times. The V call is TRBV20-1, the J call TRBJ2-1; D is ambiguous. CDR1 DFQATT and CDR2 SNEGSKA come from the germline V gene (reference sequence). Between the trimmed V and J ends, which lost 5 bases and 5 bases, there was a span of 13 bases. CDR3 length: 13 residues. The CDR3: CSASTPTDNEQFF. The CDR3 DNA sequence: TGCAGTGCTTCCACTCCCACGGACAATGAGCAGTTCTTC.

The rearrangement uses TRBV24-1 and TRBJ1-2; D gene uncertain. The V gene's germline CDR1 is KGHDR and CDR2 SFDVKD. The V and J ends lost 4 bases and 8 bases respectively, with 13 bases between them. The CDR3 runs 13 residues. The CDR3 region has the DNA TGTGCCACCAGTGACCCTAGGACGTACGGCTACACCTTC. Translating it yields CATSDPRTYGYTF.

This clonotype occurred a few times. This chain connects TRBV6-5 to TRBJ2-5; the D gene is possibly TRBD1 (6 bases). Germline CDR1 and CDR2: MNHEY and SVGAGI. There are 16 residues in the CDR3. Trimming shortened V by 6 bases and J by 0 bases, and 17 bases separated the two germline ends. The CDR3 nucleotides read TGTGCCAGCAGAAAGAACGACAGGATGTACCAAGAGACCCAGTACTTC. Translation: CASRKNDRMYQETQYF.

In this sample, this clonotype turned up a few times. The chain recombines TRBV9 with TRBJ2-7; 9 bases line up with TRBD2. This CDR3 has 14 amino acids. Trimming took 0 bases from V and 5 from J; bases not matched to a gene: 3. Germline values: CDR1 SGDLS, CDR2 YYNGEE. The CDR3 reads CASSVGGGANEQYF. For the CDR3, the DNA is TGTGCCAGCAGCGTAGGCGGGGGGGCTAACGAGCAGTACTTC.

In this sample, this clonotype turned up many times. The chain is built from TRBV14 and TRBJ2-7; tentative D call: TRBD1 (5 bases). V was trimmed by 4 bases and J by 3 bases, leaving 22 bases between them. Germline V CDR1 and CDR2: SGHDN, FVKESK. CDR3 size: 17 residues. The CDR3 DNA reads TGTGCCAGCAGCCTATTTGGGTCGAAGGGGATAGACTACGAGCAGTACTTC. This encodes CASSLFGSKGIDYEQYF.

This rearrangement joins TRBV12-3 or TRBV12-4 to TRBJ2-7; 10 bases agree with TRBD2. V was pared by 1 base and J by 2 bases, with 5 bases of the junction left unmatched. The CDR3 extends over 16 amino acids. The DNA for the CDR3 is TGTGCCAGCAGTTTAGGTCTAGCGGGGGCCGCCTACGAGCAGTACTTC. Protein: CASSLGLAGAAYEQYF.